This T cell receptor beta chain derives from a study of T cells after yellow fever vaccination. As for the study in general: SMART-Seq v4 Ultra Low Input prepared the low-cell-number fractions.

As for this clonotype: Its antigen is not known.

The TCR cDNA carried a universal primer site and UMIs from 5'RACE template switching. TCRdb re-called the 5' RACE reads with MiXCR, one entry per CDR3 protein. In the table there are some 220,000 distinct CDR3 sequences, approximately 3% of which are singletons. Germline V gives CDR1 SGDLS, CDR2 YYNGEE. With 4 bases removed from V and 1 base from J, the gap between germline ends came to 17 bases. The CDR3 length is 16 residues. Study-level results: Though weaker, the secondary response peaked faster, on day 5 versus 15.

This specimen was CD4+ T cells sorted from PBMCs, taken 10 days after the yellow fever booster vaccination. This receptor was obtained from a man aged 18-30 years who received the YFV17D yellow fever vaccine. V is TRBV9 and J is TRBJ2-5; a possible D gene is TRBD1 (6 bases). For the CDR3, the DNA is TGTGCCAGCAGCCCCCCACGGTGGGGGCTCCAAGAGACCCAGTACTTC. Translated: CASSPPRWGLQETQYF. The full variable domain, its missing parts supplied by reference TRBV9 and TRBJ2-5, is DSGVTQTPKHLITATGQRVTLRCSPRSGDLSVYWYQQSLDQGLQFLIQYYNGEERAKGNILERFSAQQFPDLHSELNLSSLELGDSALYFCASSPPRWGLQETQYFGPGTRLLVL.